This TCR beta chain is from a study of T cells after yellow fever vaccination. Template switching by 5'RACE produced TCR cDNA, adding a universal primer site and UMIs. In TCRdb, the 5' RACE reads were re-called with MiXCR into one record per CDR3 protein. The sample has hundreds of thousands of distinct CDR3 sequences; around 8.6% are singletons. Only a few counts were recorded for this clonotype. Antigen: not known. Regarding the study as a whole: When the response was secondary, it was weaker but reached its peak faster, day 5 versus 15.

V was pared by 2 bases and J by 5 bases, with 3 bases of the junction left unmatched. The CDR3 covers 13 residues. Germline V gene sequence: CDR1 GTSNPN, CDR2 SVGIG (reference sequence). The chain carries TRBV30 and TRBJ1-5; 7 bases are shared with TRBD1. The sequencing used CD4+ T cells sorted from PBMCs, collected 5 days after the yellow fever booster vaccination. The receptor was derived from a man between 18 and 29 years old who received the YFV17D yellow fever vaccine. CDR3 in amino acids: CAWSSTGYQPQHF. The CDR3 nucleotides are TGTGCCTGGAGTTCGACAGGGTATCAGCCCCAGCATTTT.